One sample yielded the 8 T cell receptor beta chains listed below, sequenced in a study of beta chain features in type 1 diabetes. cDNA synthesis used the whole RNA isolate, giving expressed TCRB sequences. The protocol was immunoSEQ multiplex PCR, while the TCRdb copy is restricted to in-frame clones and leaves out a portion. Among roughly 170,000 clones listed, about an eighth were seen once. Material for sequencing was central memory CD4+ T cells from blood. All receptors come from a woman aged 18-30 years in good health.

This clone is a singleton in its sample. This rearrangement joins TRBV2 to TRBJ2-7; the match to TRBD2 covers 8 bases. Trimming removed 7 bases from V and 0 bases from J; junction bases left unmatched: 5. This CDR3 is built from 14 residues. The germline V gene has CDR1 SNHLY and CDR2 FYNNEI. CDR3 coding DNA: TGTGCCAGCAACCCTAGCGGGTTCTCCTACGAGCAGTACTTC. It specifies CASNPSGFSYEQYF.

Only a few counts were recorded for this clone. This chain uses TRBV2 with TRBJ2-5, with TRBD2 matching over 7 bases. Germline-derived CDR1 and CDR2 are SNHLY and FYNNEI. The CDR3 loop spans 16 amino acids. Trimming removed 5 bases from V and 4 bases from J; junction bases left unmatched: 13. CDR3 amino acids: CASSSSGVGGGETQYF. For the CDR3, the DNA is TGTGCCAGCAGTTCTAGCGGAGTGGGGGGTGGAGAGACCCAGTACTTC.

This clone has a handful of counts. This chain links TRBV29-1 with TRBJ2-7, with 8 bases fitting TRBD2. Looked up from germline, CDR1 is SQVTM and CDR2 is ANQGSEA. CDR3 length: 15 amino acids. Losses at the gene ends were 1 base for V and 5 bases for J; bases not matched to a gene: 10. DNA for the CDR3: TGCAGCGTTGAAGGGGGCAGCGGGAGTCGAGACGAGCAGTACTTC. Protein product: CSVEGGSGSRDEQYF.

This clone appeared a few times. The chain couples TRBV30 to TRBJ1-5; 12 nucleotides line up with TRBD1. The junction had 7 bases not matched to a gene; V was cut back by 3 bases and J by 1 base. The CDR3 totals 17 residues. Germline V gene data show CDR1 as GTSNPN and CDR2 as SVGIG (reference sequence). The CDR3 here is CAWREGTGGLSNQPQHF. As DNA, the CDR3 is TGTGCCTGGAGAGAAGGGACAGGGGGCTTAAGCAATCAGCCCCAGCATTTT. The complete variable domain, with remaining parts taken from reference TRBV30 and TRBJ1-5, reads SQTIHQWPATLVQPVGSPLSLECTVEGTSNPNLYWYRQAAGRGLQLLFYSVGIGQISSEVPQNLSASRPQDRQFILSSKKLLLSDSGFYLCAWREGTGGLSNQPQHFGDGTRLSIL.

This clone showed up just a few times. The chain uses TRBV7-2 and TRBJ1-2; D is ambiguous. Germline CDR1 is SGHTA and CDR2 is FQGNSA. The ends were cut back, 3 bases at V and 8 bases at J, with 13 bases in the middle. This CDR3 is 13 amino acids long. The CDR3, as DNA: TGTGCCAGCAGCTTGCGACAATCCCGAGGCTACACCTTC. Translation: CASSLRQSRGYTF. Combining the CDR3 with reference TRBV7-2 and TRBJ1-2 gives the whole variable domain GAGVSQSPSNKVTEKGKDVELRCDPISGHTALYWYRQSLGQGLEFLIYFQGNSAPDKSGLPSDRFSAERTGGSVSTLTIQRTQQEDSAVYLCASSLRQSRGYTFGSGTRLTVV.

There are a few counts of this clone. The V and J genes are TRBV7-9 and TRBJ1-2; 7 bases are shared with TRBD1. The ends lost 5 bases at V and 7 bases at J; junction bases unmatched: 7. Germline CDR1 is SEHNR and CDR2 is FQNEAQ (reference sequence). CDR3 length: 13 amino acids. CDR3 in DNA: TGTGCCAGCAGCCCCTGGACAGGTTTTGGCTACACCTTC. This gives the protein CASSPWTGFGYTF.

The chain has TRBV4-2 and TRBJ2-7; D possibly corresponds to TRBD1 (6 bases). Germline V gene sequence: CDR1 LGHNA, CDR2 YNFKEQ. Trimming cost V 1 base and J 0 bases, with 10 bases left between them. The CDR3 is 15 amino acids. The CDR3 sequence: CASSQGDTFSYEQYF. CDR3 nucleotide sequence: TGTGCCAGCAGCCAAGGGGACACCTTCTCCTACGAGCAGTACTTC.

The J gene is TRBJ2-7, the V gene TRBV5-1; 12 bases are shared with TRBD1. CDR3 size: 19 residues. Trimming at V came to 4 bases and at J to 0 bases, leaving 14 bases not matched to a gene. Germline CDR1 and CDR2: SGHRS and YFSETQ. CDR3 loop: CASSRQSGQGASSSYEQYF. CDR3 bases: TGCGCCAGCAGCCGACAATCGGGACAGGGGGCGTCGAGCTCCTACGAGCAGTACTTC. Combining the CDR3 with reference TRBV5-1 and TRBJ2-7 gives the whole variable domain KAGVTQTPRYLIKTRGQQVTLSCSPISGHRSVSWYQQTPGQGLQFLFEYFSETQRNKGNFPGRFSGRQFSNSRSEMNVSTLELGDSALYLCASSRQSGQGASSSYEQYFGPGTRLTVT.